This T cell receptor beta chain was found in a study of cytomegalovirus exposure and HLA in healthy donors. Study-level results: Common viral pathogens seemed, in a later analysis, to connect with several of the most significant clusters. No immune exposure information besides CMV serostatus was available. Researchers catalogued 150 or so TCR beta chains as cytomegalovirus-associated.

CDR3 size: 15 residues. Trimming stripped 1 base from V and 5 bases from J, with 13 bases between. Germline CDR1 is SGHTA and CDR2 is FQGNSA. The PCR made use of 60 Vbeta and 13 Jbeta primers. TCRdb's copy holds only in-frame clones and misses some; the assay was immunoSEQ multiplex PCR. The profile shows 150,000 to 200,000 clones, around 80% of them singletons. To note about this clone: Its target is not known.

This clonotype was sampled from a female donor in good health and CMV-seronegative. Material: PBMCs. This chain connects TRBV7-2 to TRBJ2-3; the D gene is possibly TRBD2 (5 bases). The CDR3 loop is CASSLGGGRGDTQYF. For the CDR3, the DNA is TGTGCCAGCAGCTTAGGTGGCGGGCGTGGAGATACGCAGTATTTT.